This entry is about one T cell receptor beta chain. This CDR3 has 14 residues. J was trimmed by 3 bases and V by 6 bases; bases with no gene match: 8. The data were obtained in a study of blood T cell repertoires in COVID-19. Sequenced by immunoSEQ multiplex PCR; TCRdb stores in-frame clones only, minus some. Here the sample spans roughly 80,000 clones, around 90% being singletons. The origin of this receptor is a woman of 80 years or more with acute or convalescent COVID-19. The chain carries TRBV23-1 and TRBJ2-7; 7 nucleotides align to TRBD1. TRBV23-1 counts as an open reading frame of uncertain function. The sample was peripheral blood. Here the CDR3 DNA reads TGCGCCAGCAGGCGACAGGGTCGGGGCTACGAGCAGTACTTC. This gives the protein CASRRQGRGYEQYF.